The subject of this entry is one T cell receptor beta chain. Antigen: not known. Time point noted: patch test 3, about 24 weeks after DPC sensitization. The treatment was: therapeutic diphenylcyclopropenone sensitization with weekly scalp DPC. The library labeled individual cDNA molecules by adding unique molecular identifiers to them. Via MiXCR, TCRdb re-called the RACE reads, giving one row per CDR3 protein. The repertoire consists of 150,000 to 200,000 distinct CDR3 sequences, with about 25% occurring once and the leading ten covering 2.5%. This sample is part of a study of human T cells and chemical hapten exposure. This CDR3 has 13 amino acids. Germline values: CDR1 SGHAT, CDR2 FQNNGV. V was pared by 0 bases and J by 6 bases, with 7 bases between. Regarding the study as a whole: Expanded TCR counts at PT1 went up together with patch test score, a positive correlation. Among expanded TCRs, significantly more large CDR3 similarity clusters formed than among controls.

This chain uses TRBV11-2 with TRBJ2-3, with unresolved D. This clonotype was sampled from a woman aged 40 to 50 with alopecia areata. Some clones in this sample may be carry-over from other donors' samples. The sequenced sample was whole blood, obtained in connection with sensitization to the hapten diphenylcyclopropenone (DPC). The CDR3 sequence is CASSLDLKDTQYF. CDR3 in DNA: TGTGCCAGCAGCTTAGATCTGAAGGATACGCAGTATTTT.